This T cell receptor beta chain stems from a study of T cell repertoires in cytomegalovirus infection. This clonotype was seen at least ten times. The antigen is not known. A single record per CDR3 protein comes from TCRdb applying MiXCR to the reads. The repertoire includes approximately 1,000,000 distinct CDR3 sequences, 30% to 40% of them detected once, and around 15% sits in the top ten. V was shortened by 11 bases and J by 0 bases, with 18 bases between the two germline ends. From germline, CDR1 is MDHEN and CDR2 SYDVKM. The CDR3 runs to 15 residues. The chain joins TRBV28 to TRBJ2-3; D not certain. The receptor was isolated from a human donor in good health (CMV status not recorded). Some clones in this sample may be carry-over from other donors' samples. This material consisted of cultured CD8+ T cells from PBMCs, taken from culture after CMV antigen stimulation. CDR3 sequence: CALQSGAISTDTQYF. The CDR3 region has the DNA TGTGCCCTCCAGAGTGGCGCCATTAGCACAGATACGCAGTATTTT.